One sample yielded the 3 T cell receptor beta chains listed below, sequenced in a study of human T cells and chemical hapten exposure. Documented time point: patch test 2, 6 weeks after DPC sensitization. Regarding treatment: therapeutic diphenylcyclopropenone sensitization with weekly scalp DPC. TCRdb independently ran MiXCR on the RACE reads; one entry per CDR3 protein. The repertoire includes roughly 69,000 distinct CDR3 sequences, 10% of them detected once, and roughly 7% sits in the top ten. Specimen: whole blood, collected in connection with sensitization to the hapten diphenylcyclopropenone (DPC). These receptors originate from a woman aged 50 to 60 with alopecia areata. Some clones in this sample may be carry-over from other donors' samples.

This clonotype was found a few times. The chain uses TRBV25-1 and TRBJ2-5; 12 bases match TRBD2. Germline-derived CDR1 and CDR2 are MGHDK and SYGVNS. V trimming: 2 bases; J trimming: 4 bases; junction bases outside the gene matches: 5. There are 16 residues in the CDR3. Here the CDR3 DNA reads TGTGCCAGCAGTGAAGCTAGCGGGAGGGTAAGAGAGACCCAGTACTTC. Residues: CASSEASGRVRETQYF.

The rearrangement joins TRBV3-1 to TRBJ2-5, with TRBD2 identical over 7 bases. Germline V CDR1 and CDR2: LGHDT, YNNKEL (reference sequence). Trimming cost V 0 bases and J 0 bases; bases outside gene matches: 10. The CDR3 runs 18 residues. The CDR3 nucleotides are TGTGCCAGCAGCCAAGAAAGGCATAGCGGGCTATACCAAGAGACCCAGTACTTC. This translates into CASSQERHSGLYQETQYF.

V and J are TRBV9 and TRBJ2-5; D unclear. Per the germline V gene, CDR1 is SGDLS and CDR2 is YYNGEE. The germline V and J ends were trimmed by 4 bases and 8 bases, with 15 bases remaining between them. The CDR3 length is 13 residues. The chain's CDR3 is CASSFSDGDTQYF. As DNA, the CDR3 is TGTGCCAGCAGCTTTTCGGACGGTGACACCCAGTACTTC. The complete variable domain, with remaining parts taken from reference TRBV9 and TRBJ2-5, reads DSGVTQTPKHLITATGQRVTLRCSPRSGDLSVYWYQQSLDQGLQFLIQYYNGEERAKGNILERFSAQQFPDLHSELNLSSLELGDSALYFCASSFSDGDTQYFGPGTRLLVL.